A selection of T cell receptor beta chains follows, all from one sample in a study of T cell responses to AZD1222 COVID-19 vaccine. Some clones are missing from TCRdb's copy, which holds only in-frame ones; the method was immunoSEQ multiplex PCR. The sample includes 110,000 or so clones, 70% to 90% of them seen just once. The source was peripheral blood, collected on day 0 of AZD1222 vaccination. The receptors originated from an adult in good health. The CDR3 runs from the conserved cysteine through the conserved F or W. D genes are given only for firm matches. A clone size is listed for some rows: how often the clone was seen (once, few, many), or a class if it is expanded.

d_gene,abundance,j_gene,v_gene,CDR3aa,CDR3nt
NA,few,TRBJ2-2,TRBV7-9,CASSLRPSNTGELFF,TGTGCCAGCAGCTTGCGGCCGTCGAACACCGGGGAGCTGTTTTTT
TRBD1,NA,TRBJ2-3,TRBV6-2/TRBV6-3,CASSSITGAFGTDTQYF,TGTGCCAGCAGTTCCATTACAGGGGCCTTTGGCACAGATACGCAGTATTTT
NA,NA,TRBJ2-2,TRBV5-1,CASSPAGTGELFF,TGCGCCAGCAGCCCGGCGGGGACCGGGGAGCTGTTTTTT
NA,NA,TRBJ1-2,TRBV5-4,CASSLDGRDYGYTF,TGTGCCAGCAGCTTAGACGGTAGGGACTATGGCTACACCTTC
TRBD2,NA,TRBJ2-7,TRBV5-1,CASSLAGLAGAYEQYF,TGCGCCAGCAGCTTGGCCGGACTAGCGGGGGCCTACGAGCAGTACTTC
NA,NA,TRBJ1-3,TRBV9,CASSVGHGTPHGYTIYF,TGTGCCAGCAGCGTGGGACACGGCACTCCTCACGGTTACACCATATATTTT
TRBD1,NA,TRBJ1-4,TRBV5-1,CASSLGRTGFGNEKLFF,TGCGCCAGCAGCTTGGGTCGGACAGGGTTTGGTAATGAAAAACTGTTTTTT
NA,NA,TRBJ1-6,TRBV13,CASSPNGGYNSPLHF,TGTGCCAGCAGCCCAAACGGGGGGTATAATTCACCCCTCCACTTT
NA,NA,TRBJ2-1,TRBV5-4,CASSLGLIRRNEQFF,TGTGCCAGCAGCTTGGGGCTAATTCGACGAAATGAGCAGTTCTTC
NA,NA,TRBJ1-4,TRBV2,CASTSGLRSEKLFF,TGTGCCAGCACTTCTGGGTTACGCAGTGAAAAACTGTTTTTT
NA,NA,TRBJ2-7,TRBV6-1,CASSENYEQYF,TGTGCCAGCAGTGAAAACTACGAGCAGTACTTC
NA,NA,TRBJ1-1,TRBV5-1,CASRAGTEAFF,TGCGCCAGCAGGGCGGGCACTGAAGCTTTCTTT
NA,NA,TRBJ2-3,TRBV19,CASNSGRDTQYF,TGTGCCAGTAATTCGGGGAGAGATACGCAGTATTTT
TRBD1,once,TRBJ2-2,TRBV7-8,CASSFRDRANTGELFF,TGTGCCAGCAGCTTCCGGGACAGGGCGAACACCGGGGAGCTGTTTTTT
TRBD1,few,TRBJ1-2,TRBV5-1,CASSTDGTGFGYTF,TGCGCCAGCAGCACGGACGGGACAGGGTTTGGCTACACCTTC
NA,NA,TRBJ1-5,TRBV18,CASSRWGDQPQHF,TGTGCCAGCTCACGGTGGGGTGACCAGCCCCAGCATTTT
NA,few,TRBJ1-1,TRBV29-1,CSVPRTENTEAFF,TGCAGCGTCCCCAGGACCGAGAACACTGAAGCTTTCTTT
NA,NA,TRBJ2-2,TRBV13,CASSLGRRGPGAGELFF,TGTGCCAGCAGCTTAGGCCGACGGGGGCCGGGTGCCGGGGAGCTGTTTTTT
TRBD1,NA,TRBJ1-1,TRBV11-3,CASSQGQGARTEAFF,TGTGCCAGCAGTCAGGGACAGGGGGCGCGAACTGAAGCTTTCTTT
NA,NA,TRBJ1-2,TRBV6-5,CASSSAGTSGGYTF,TGTGCCAGCAGTTCAGCCGGGACCTCGGGTGGCTACACCTTC
NA,NA,TRBJ2-5,TRBV28,CASSQTRLGGGETQYF,TGTGCCAGCAGTCAAACCAGACTAGGGGGAGGGGAGACCCAGTACTTC
NA,NA,TRBJ2-2,TRBV5-1,CASSSYGTGNTGELFF,TGCGCCAGCAGCTCCTATGGTACAGGGAACACCGGGGAGCTGTTTTTT
TRBD1,NA,TRBJ1-4,TRBV10-3,CAISSTGGGEKLFF,TGTGCCATCAGTTCTACAGGGGGAGGTGAAAAACTGTTTTTT
NA,NA,TRBJ1-1,TRBV14,CASTQSWEGSGNTEAFF,TGTGCCAGCACCCAGAGCTGGGAGGGCAGCGGGAACACTGAAGCTTTCTTT
TRBD1,NA,TRBJ1-6,TRBV3-1/TRBV3-2,CASSQTGTGGNSPLHF,TGTGCCAGCAGCCAAACCGGGACAGGGGGGAATTCACCCCTCCACTTT
NA,NA,TRBJ2-2,TRBV7-9,CASSTRTGPNTGELFF,TGTGCCAGCAGCACCCGGACCGGCCCGAACACCGGGGAGCTGTTTTTT
TRBD1,once,TRBJ2-3,TRBV19,CASSDPGQGASDTQYF,TGTGCCAGTAGTGACCCGGGACAGGGGGCGTCAGATACGCAGTATTTT
TRBD1,few,TRBJ1-5,TRBV28,CAHGAGGFGQPQHF,TGTGCCCACGGGGCAGGGGGATTTGGTCAGCCCCAGCATTTT
TRBD1,NA,TRBJ1-5,TRBV10-3,CAISEPGQGPNQPQHF,TGTGCCATCAGTGAGCCCGGACAGGGACCTAATCAGCCCCAGCATTTT
NA,NA,TRBJ1-4,TRBV18,CASSPTGPVNEKLFF,TGTGCCAGCTCACCAACCGGGCCAGTAAATGAAAAACTGTTTTTT
TRBD2,medium-sized,TRBJ2-3,TRBV25-1,CASSAKIAGPPDTQYF,TGTGCCAGCAGTGCGAAAATAGCGGGGCCCCCAGATACGCAGTATTTT
TRBD2,NA,TRBJ2-5,TRBV5-1,CASSFGGGGRTQETQYF,TGCGCCAGCAGCTTTGGCGGGGGGGGCAGGACGCAAGAGACCCAGTACTTC
NA,NA,TRBJ1-3,TRBV28,CASSPGGSRSGNTIYF,TGTGCCAGCAGTCCCGGCGGGAGTAGGTCTGGAAACACCATATATTTT
NA,once,TRBJ1-4,TRBV28,CASSPGGGGKKLFF,TGTGCCAGCAGTCCGGGTGGGGGCGGCAAAAAACTGTTTTTT
NA,NA,TRBJ2-1,TRBV7-8,CASSPPLAVYNEQFF,TGTGCCAGCAGCCCCCCGTTAGCAGTCTACAATGAGCAGTTCTTC
NA,NA,TRBJ1-2,TRBV12-3/TRBV12-4,CASSLLYGYTF,TGTGCCAGCAGCCTCTTGTATGGCTACACCTTC
TRBD1,NA,TRBJ1-2,TRBV24-1,CATSDGGQGGYGYTF,TGTGCCACCAGTGATGGGGGACAGGGAGGCTATGGCTACACCTTC
NA,NA,TRBJ1-2,TRBV7-9,CASSNFPGENYGYTF,TGTGCCAGCAGCAACTTCCCAGGGGAGAACTATGGCTACACCTTC
NA,NA,TRBJ2-7,TRBV7-8,CASGSIPGLSYEQYF,TGTGCCAGCGGATCCATTCCGGGACTCTCCTACGAGCAGTACTTC
NA,NA,TRBJ1-1,TRBV27,CASSFLGTTEAFF,TGTGCCAGCAGTTTTCTAGGGACCACTGAAGCTTTCTTT
TRBD2,NA,TRBJ2-5,TRBV7-9,CASSPQGWGREETQYF,TGTGCCAGCAGCCCCCAAGGTTGGGGGAGGGAAGAGACCCAGTACTTC
TRBD1,NA,TRBJ2-1,TRBV19,CASSTYRDSREQFF,TGTGCCAGTAGCACCTACCGGGACAGCCGCGAGCAGTTCTTC
NA,NA,TRBJ1-2,TRBV5-1,CASSRTGFPLYGYTF,TGCGCCAGCAGCCGTACAGGGTTCCCTCTCTATGGCTACACCTTC
TRBD1,NA,TRBJ2-1,TRBV19,CASSIAPLGQGAHNEQFF,TGTGCCAGTAGTATAGCCCCCCTGGGACAGGGGGCCCATAATGAGCAGTTCTTC
NA,NA,TRBJ2-7,TRBV9,CASSVGASSQQYF,TGTGCCAGCAGCGTAGGGGCTAGCTCTCAGCAGTACTTC
TRBD1,NA,TRBJ1-6,TRBV15,CATSGPQGWNSPLHF,TGTGCCACCAGCGGCCCACAGGGGTGGAATTCACCCCTCCACTTT
NA,NA,TRBJ1-2,TRBV28,CASSLITYGYTF,TGTGCCAGCAGTTTAATTACCTATGGCTACACCTTC
NA,NA,TRBJ2-3,TRBV13,CASSLTLASQTNTQYF,TGTGCCAGCAGCCTAACGTTGGCTAGCCAGACAAATACGCAGTATTTT
TRBD2,NA,TRBJ2-3,TRBV11-3,CASSSGLAGVTVDTQYF,TGTGCCAGCAGCTCCGGACTAGCGGGTGTTACGGTAGATACGCAGTATTTT
TRBD1,NA,TRBJ1-2,TRBV3-1/TRBV3-2,CASSPDRVYGYTF,TGTGCCAGCAGCCCTGACAGGGTTTACGGCTACACCTTC
TRBD1,NA,TRBJ1-2,TRBV19,CASSIGDSLYGYTF,TGTGCCAGTAGTATCGGGGACAGCCTCTATGGCTACACCTTC
NA,NA,TRBJ1-1,TRBV11-3,CASSPPITDEAFF,TGTGCCAGCAGCCCGCCCATTACAGATGAAGCTTTCTTT